The 29 T cell receptor beta chains given below trace back to one sample, sequenced in a study of blood T cells in healthy people across ages. PCR was performed a second time for roughly 7 to 12 cycles using a sample-barcoded 5' primer and a J-beta primer mix. TCRdb itself ran the 5' RACE reads through MiXCR, one entry per CDR3 protein. The repertoire includes over a million distinct CDR3 sequences, less than 25% of them detected once, and around 0.7% sits in the top ten. A further study also used this sample, focusing on T cells of mothers and their children.

The source material was blood. Receptor source: a girl aged 2-10 years in good health.

This chain links TRBV5-1 with TRBJ2-7; D possibly corresponds to TRBD1 (5 bases). The V gene lost 5 bases and the J gene lost 6 bases, with 15 bases spanning the gap. The CDR3 totals 13 residues. The germline CDR1 and CDR2 sequences are SGHRS and YFSETQ. The chain's CDR3 is CASSWGTLSEQYF. CDR3 DNA: TGCGCCAGCAGTTGGGGCACCCTTAGCGAGCAGTACTTC.

This clonotype was detected many times. The chain has TRBV6-2 or TRBV6-3 and TRBJ2-7, with 7 bases lining up with TRBD2. Per germline, CDR1 MNHEY and CDR2 SVGEGT. V lost 5 bases to trimming and J lost 5 bases; unmatched junction nucleotides: 15. The CDR3 loop spans 16 amino acids. The CDR3 region has the DNA TGTGCCAGCAGTCCAATACCCGGAGGCGGGAGCGACGAGCAGTACTTC. This translates into CASSPIPGGGSDEQYF.

This chain uses TRBV20-1 with TRBJ2-7; D assignment may be TRBD1 or TRBD2 (5 bases each). V lost 5 bases, J lost 2 bases, and 19 bases lay in between. Per the germline V gene, CDR1 is DFQATT and CDR2 is SNEGSKA (reference sequence). The CDR3 totals 15 residues. The DNA for the CDR3 is TGCAGTGCTTCTGGGGGACGAGGGCCCCCCTACGAGCAGTACTTC. Its protein product is CSASGGRGPPYEQYF.

This clonotype was detected only a few times. J is TRBJ2-2 and V is TRBV20-1, with 13 nucleotides matching TRBD2. The V and J ends lost 5 bases and 5 bases, in that order; junction bases with no gene match: 5. This CDR3 is 15 amino acids long. Germline V lookup: CDR1 DFQATT, CDR2 SNEGSKA (reference sequence). The chain's CDR3 is CSAALAGGPTGELFF. CDR3 nucleotides: TGCAGTGCTGCACTAGCGGGAGGGCCAACCGGGGAGCTGTTTTTT.

The V call is TRBV2, the J call TRBJ1-2; no reliable D call. Per the germline V gene, CDR1 is SNHLY and CDR2 is FYNNEI. Trimming took 4 bases from V and 4 from J, leaving 7 bases between them. The CDR3 is 12 amino acids. The CDR3 is CASSVSVYGYTF. In DNA form, the CDR3 reads TGTGCCAGCAGTGTATCGGTCTATGGCTACACCTTC. The full variable domain, rest sourced from reference TRBV2 and TRBJ1-2, is EPEVTQTPSHQVTQMGQEVILRCVPISNHLYFYWYRQILGQKVEFLVSFYNNEISEKSEIFDDQFSVERPDGSNFTLKIRSTKLEDSAMYFCASSVSVYGYTFGSGTRLTVV.

This clonotype appeared a few times. The chain links TRBV29-1 to TRBJ1-2; TRBD1 agrees at 7 bases. The CDR3 has 12 amino acids. In germline, CDR1 is SQVTM, CDR2 ANQGSEA. V trimming: 4 bases; J trimming: 7 bases; junction bases outside the gene matches: 6. Here the CDR3 DNA reads TGCAGCGTTGTAGGACAGGAGAGTGGCTACACCTTC. Translated, it gives CSVVGQESGYTF.

The rearrangement links TRBV29-1 to TRBJ2-7, with 11 nucleotides matching TRBD2. CDR3 size: 13 residues. From germline, CDR1 is SQVTM and CDR2 ANQGSEA. With 4 bases clipped from V and 5 bases from J, the junction kept 4 bases outside the gene matches. The CDR3 DNA reads TGCAGCGTTGGAACTAGCGGGGGACACGAGCAGTACTTC. Residues: CSVGTSGGHEQYF.

The V gene is TRBV10-2, the J gene TRBJ1-3; D might be TRBD1 (5 bases). Trimming left V 7 bases short and J 2 bases short, with 21 bases between. In germline, CDR1 is WSHSY, CDR2 SAAADI. This CDR3 region has 17 residues. CDR3 in amino acids: CASNETGPSRAGNTIYF. The CDR3 DNA sequence: TGCGCCAGCAATGAAACAGGACCCTCCAGGGCTGGAAACACCATATATTTT.

There are a few counts of this clonotype. The chain is built from TRBV7-9 and TRBJ2-4; D may be TRBD1 or TRBD2 (5 bases each). This CDR3 comprises 17 residues. Trimming shortened V by 2 bases and J by 4 bases, and 18 bases separated the two germline ends. In germline, CDR1 is SEHNR, CDR2 FQNEAQ (reference sequence). The CDR3 reads CASSLTLSPGPKNIQYF. The CDR3 DNA follows: TGTGCCAGCAGCTTAACGCTCTCTCCGGGACCTAAAAACATTCAGTACTTC.

The chain employs TRBV7-2 and TRBJ2-7; tentative D call: TRBD2 (5 bases). CDR3 size: 14 residues. Germline V gives CDR1 SGHTA, CDR2 FQGNSA. V was trimmed by 7 bases and J by 2 bases, leaving 15 bases between them. The CDR3 DNA follows: TGTGCCAGCAAAATTAAACTAGGGCCCTACGAGCAGTACTTC. It specifies CASKIKLGPYEQYF.

The chain is built from TRBV20-1 and TRBJ2-1, with 8 positions matching TRBD1. Germline loops: CDR1 DFQATT, CDR2 SNEGSKA (reference sequence). J lost 0 bases, V lost 3 bases, and 4 bases had no gene match. The CDR3 is made up of 15 amino acids. CDR3 sequence (DNA): TGCAGTGCTAGTTTAACAGGGGGCTCCTACAATGAGCAGTTCTTC. Translating it yields CSASLTGGSYNEQFF.

This clonotype was seen a handful of times. This rearrangement joins TRBV29-1 to TRBJ1-2; 7 bases are shared with TRBD1. The CDR3 sequence is 13 residues long. Trimming took 4 bases from V and 6 from J; bases not matched to a gene: 8. Germline CDR1 is SQVTM and CDR2 is ANQGSEA. DNA for the CDR3: TGCAGCGTTGGACGACAGGGTACGGATGGCTACACCTTC. This codes for CSVGRQGTDGYTF.

V usage is TRBV7-2 and J usage is TRBJ2-3; 11 bases line up with TRBD2. CDR1 is SGHTA, CDR2 FQGNSA, per germline. The CDR3 spans 16 residues. J lost 1 base, V lost 5 bases, and 5 bases had no gene match. CDR3 sequence reads: CASSKLAGVGTDTQYF. The CDR3, as DNA: TGTGCCAGCAGCAAACTAGCGGGGGTGGGCACAGATACGCAGTATTTT.

The chain has TRBV2 and TRBJ2-1; TRBD2 aligns across 12 bases. The germline gives CDR1 SNHLY, CDR2 FYNNEI. The trim removed 2 bases at V and 6 bases at J, leaving 11 bases unmatched. The CDR3 spans 18 residues. CDR3 nucleotides: TGTGCCAGCAGTGAATGGTCTAGCGGGAGGGCCCTCTCCAATGAGCAGTTCTTC. Translation: CASSEWSSGRALSNEQFF.

This clonotype was counted only a few times. This chain connects TRBV7-6 to TRBJ2-5; D is unclear. Germline V gene data show CDR1 as SGHVS and CDR2 as FNYEAQ. V lost 5 bases and J 5 bases, leaving 9 bases between the germline ends. The CDR3 has 12 residues. CDR3 residues: CASSDASETQYF. CDR3 sequence (DNA): TGTGCCAGCAGCGACGCCTCGGAGACCCAGTACTTC.

The chain combines TRBV24-1 with TRBJ2-1; 8 bases are a match to TRBD1. CDR3 length: 15 residues. The germline CDR1 and CDR2 sequences are KGHDR and SFDVKD. J was trimmed by 2 bases and V by 3 bases; bases with no gene match: 2. CDR3 amino acids: CATSDGTGAYNEQFF. The DNA of the CDR3 is TGTGCCACCAGTGATGGGACAGGCGCCTACAATGAGCAGTTCTTC.

This clonotype showed up just a few times. V gene TRBV29-1 combines with J gene TRBJ2-5; D possibly corresponds to TRBD1 (6 bases). Deletions cut 8 bases from V and 1 base from J, with 14 bases between. The CDR3 consists of 13 residues. In germline, CDR1 is SQVTM, CDR2 ANQGSEA. The CDR3 sequence is CSTGQRLQETQYF. The CDR3 DNA reads as TGCAGCACCGGACAGAGACTCCAAGAGACCCAGTACTTC.

The genes are TRBV25-1 and TRBJ2-7, with D uncertain. Trimming cost V 5 bases and J 2 bases, with 7 bases left between them. This CDR3 has 12 amino acids. Germline assignment: CDR1 MGHDK and CDR2 SYGVNS. CDR3 in amino acids: CASSIAPYEQYF. CDR3 DNA: TGTGCCAGCAGTATCGCCCCCTACGAGCAGTACTTC.

The count of this clonotype is one. The gene calls are TRBV7-9 and TRBJ1-6; perhaps TRBD1 as D (5 bases). The length of the CDR3 is 17 residues. The V end lost 1 base, the J end lost 9 bases, and 19 bases lay between the germline ends. From germline, CDR1 is SEHNR and CDR2 FQNEAQ (reference sequence). This chain's CDR3 is CASSLVNGGGAGSPLHF. In DNA, the CDR3 is TGTGCCAGCAGCTTAGTCAATGGAGGAGGGGCAGGTTCACCCCTCCACTTT. Complete variable domain (other parts from reference TRBV7-9 and TRBJ1-6): DTGVSQNPRHKITKRGQNVTFRCDPISEHNRLYWYRQTLGQGPEFLTYFQNEAQLEKSRLLSDRFSAERPKGSFSTLEIQRTEQGDSAMYLCASSLVNGGGAGSPLHFGNGTRLTVT.

Many counts were recorded for this clonotype. The chain carries TRBV7-9 and TRBJ2-5; D is undetermined. CDR1 and CDR2 from the germline V gene are SEHNR and FQNEAQ (reference sequence). The CDR3 runs to 13 residues. Trimming stripped 0 bases from V and 2 bases from J, with 4 bases between. The CDR3 protein is CASSLALQETQYF. CDR3 DNA: TGTGCCAGCAGCTTAGCGCTACAAGAGACCCAGTACTTC.

The chain couples TRBV21-1 to TRBJ1-1; the table's D gene call, TRBD1, was not cross checked with the DNA. TRBV21-1 is reported as a pseudogene. CDR3 length: 13 residues. CDR3 sequence: CASSKEGGAEAFF. Here the CDR3 DNA reads TGTGCCAGCAGCAAAGAAGGGGGCGCTGAAGCTTTCTTT.

This clonotype was seen a handful of times. The chain is built from TRBV28 and TRBJ2-7; a weak D match, TRBD1 (6 bases). This CDR3 is 14 amino acids long. Germline values: CDR1 MDHEN, CDR2 SYDVKM. V was shortened by 5 bases and J by 5 bases, with 16 bases between the two germline ends. CDR3 residues: CASSMWTVNHEQYF. The CDR3 coding sequence is TGTGCCAGCAGTATGTGGACAGTTAACCACGAGCAGTACTTC. The variable domain in full, with the rest retrieved from reference TRBV28 and TRBJ2-7, is DVKVTQSSRYLVKRTGEKVFLECVQDMDHENMFWYRQDPGLGLRLIYFSYDVKMKEKGDIPEGYSVSREKKERFSLILESASTNQTSMYLCASSMWTVNHEQYFGPGTRLTVT.

This clonotype has just a few counts. The rearrangement uses TRBV2 and TRBJ2-1; D is possibly TRBD2 (6 bases). The CDR3 sequence is 14 residues long. Germline-derived CDR1 and CDR2 are SNHLY and FYNNEI. The V gene lost 6 bases and the J gene lost 8 bases, with 17 bases spanning the gap. The CDR3 protein is CASRGGAGMYEQFF. The DNA for the CDR3 is TGTGCCAGCAGAGGAGGGGCCGGGATGTATGAGCAGTTCTTC. Drawing the rest from reference TRBV2 and TRBJ2-1, the complete variable domain is EPEVTQTPSHQVTQMGQEVILRCVPISNHLYFYWYRQILGQKVEFLVSFYNNEISEKSEIFDDQFSVERPDGSNFTLKIRSTKLEDSAMYFCASRGGAGMYEQFFGPGTRLTVL.

V usage is TRBV12-3 or TRBV12-4 and J usage is TRBJ1-6; D remains unclear. There are 12 residues in the CDR3. The germline V and J ends were trimmed by 3 bases and 13 bases, with 10 bases remaining between them. CDR3 sequence (DNA): TGTGCCAGCAGTTTCCTGAGCGAGCCCCTCCACTTT. Amino acid sequence: CASSFLSEPLHF.

This chain joins TRBV5-6 and TRBJ2-7; D might be TRBD1 or TRBD2, each matching 5 bases. Germline loops: CDR1 SGHDT, CDR2 YYEEEE. CDR3 length equals 16 residues. Trimming removed 0 bases from V and 4 bases from J, with 17 bases in between. The CDR3 region has the DNA TGTGCCAGCAGCTTGGTCCCCCAGGACTGGGGGTACGAGCAGTACTTC. Protein sequence: CASSLVPQDWGYEQYF.

This rearrangement joins TRBV11-2 to TRBJ1-1, with TRBD1 matching over 7 bases. Germline CDR1 is SGHAT and CDR2 is FQNNGV. The CDR3 spans 14 residues. Trimming removed 5 bases from V and 11 bases from J; junction bases left unmatched: 14. CDR3 sequence (DNA): TGTGCCAGCAGCGTCCTCCGGGACAGCTTAGAGGCTTTCTTT. Its translation: CASSVLRDSLEAFF.

This chain links TRBV7-8 with TRBJ2-5; D gene ambiguous. The DNA matches TRBJ2-7 better at its end, which makes the J call doubtful. The CDR3 runs 12 residues. Germline V gene sequence: CDR1 SGHVS, CDR2 FQNEAQ. The CDR3 spells CASSIPMGEQYF. CDR3 DNA sequence: TGTGCCAGCAGCATCCCTATGGGCGAGCAGTACTTC.

V gene TRBV27 combines with J gene TRBJ2-6, with TRBD1 matching over 7 bases. There are 18 residues in the CDR3. The germline CDR1 and CDR2 sequences are MNHEY and SMNVEV (reference sequence). V lost 5 bases to trimming and J lost 0 bases; unmatched junction nucleotides: 10. The CDR3 reads CASSLTGMLFSGANVLTF. The CDR3 DNA reads as TGTGCCAGCAGTCTGACAGGGATGTTATTCTCTGGGGCCAACGTCCTGACTTTC.

In the case of this clonotype: One base away lies a much larger clone, so this may be a sequencing read error. The chain has TRBV6-2 or TRBV6-3 and TRBJ2-1, with TRBD2 matching over 7 bases. J lost 3 bases, V lost 6 bases, and 2 bases had no gene match. This CDR3 is built from 13 residues. Germline CDR1 and CDR2: MNHEY and SVGEGT. The CDR3 here is CASSRDYYNEQFF. CDR3 nucleotide sequence: TGTGCCAGCAGCAGGGACTACTACAATGAGCAGTTCTTC.